Shown below are 2 T cell receptor beta chains from a single sample sequenced in a study of blood T cell repertoires in COVID-19. TCRdb's table, derived via immunoSEQ multiplex PCR, lists solely in-frame clones and lacks some. The sample has about 95,000 clones; about 89% are singletons. Sequences were obtained from peripheral blood. All receptors derive from a man aged 55 to 69 with COVID-19, enrolled during active disease.

The rearrangement joins TRBV7-9 to TRBJ2-3; D perhaps matches TRBD2 (6 bases). Trimming removed 6 bases from V and 2 bases from J, with 12 bases in between. Per the germline V gene, CDR1 is SEHNR and CDR2 is FQNEAQ (reference sequence). There are 14 residues in the CDR3. CDR3 nucleotide sequence: TGTGCCAGCAGTCTCGGGGGACCCACAGATACGCAGTATTTT. It yields the protein CASSLGGPTDTQYF.

The V gene is TRBV10-3, the J gene TRBJ1-4, with TRBD1 matching over 8 bases. Germline CDR1 and CDR2: ENHRY and SYGVKD. The V gene end was trimmed by 2 bases and the J gene end by 8 bases; junction bases not matched to a gene: 4. The CDR3 runs 14 residues. CDR3 nucleotide sequence: TGTGCCATCAGTGAGCGGACAGGGTTGGAAAAACTGTTTTTT. It specifies CAISERTGLEKLFF.